This T cell receptor (beta chain) emerged from a study of memory CD4+ T cells and cytomegalovirus serostatus. At the level of the study: Donors were healthy Belgian adults, under 10 CMV seropositive and 20 to 30 seronegative.

The assay was immunoSEQ multiplex PCR, and TCRdb's table has in-frame clones only and misses some. Of about 64,000 clones listed, 60% to 80% are singletons. The sort gate was single viable CD3+CD4+CD8-CD45RO+ cells for memory CD4+ T cells. Input material: memory CD4+ T cells from blood. This sequence originates from an adult in good health and CMV-seronegative.

The CDR3 reads CATTGATETQYF. CDR3 nucleotides: TGTGCCACCACCGGGGCAACAGAGACCCAGTACTTC. The V gene is TRBV5-8, the J gene TRBJ2-5; perhaps D is TRBD1 or TRBD2 (5 bases each). This CDR3 is 12 amino acids long. CDR1 is SGHTS, CDR2 YDEGEE, per germline. V was cut by 9 bases and J by 4 bases, with 13 bases left in between.